This TCR beta chain was identified in a study of tumor-infiltrating lymphocytes in primary liver carcinoma. Broader study findings: Tumor-blood pairs (like tumor-adjacent pairs) overlapped less than tumor region pairs did. Tumors and blood were compared for top-250-clone fraction, and tumors had the significantly higher value (p = 0.039).

Per germline, CDR1 MDHEN and CDR2 SYDVKM. V trimming: 6 bases; J trimming: 1 base; junction bases outside the gene matches: 11. The length of the CDR3 is 17 residues. Details on this clonotype: As yet, its antigen is unknown.

The investigators made TCR beta cDNA from approximately 0.5 ug total RNA, using a constant-region primer. Each TCR beta library was derived from three nested multiplex PCR rounds that employed slightly modified ARM-PCR. The first two PCR rounds, nine to ten cycles each, used TRBV1-TRBV30 forward primers and a C-beta reverse primer. TCRdb ran MiXCR on the multiplex PCR reads and lists one entry per CDR3 protein. This table holds approximately 92,000 distinct CDR3 sequences, approximately 72% found once. Unsorted bulk tissue (roughly 19-31 mg) underwent RNA and DNA co-extraction. Treatment of the patients' primary liver carcinoma consisted of surgical resection.

The rearrangement joins TRBV28 to TRBJ2-4; 8 positions match TRBD1. Sequenced sample: tumor-adjacent normal liver tissue. The receptor's source is a man between 40 and 49 years old with primary liver carcinoma and hepatitis B virus infection. CDR3: CASRNLRGRGAKNIQYF. CDR3 bases: TGTGCCAGCAGGAACCTCAGGGGGCGCGGGGCCAAAAACATTCAGTACTTC. Filled out from reference TRBV28 and TRBJ2-4, the complete variable domain reads DVKVTQSSRYLVKRTGEKVFLECVQDMDHENMFWYRQDPGLGLRLIYFSYDVKMKEKGDIPEGYSVSREKKERFSLILESASTNQTSMYLCASRNLRGRGAKNIQYFGAGTRLSVL.